Here is one T cell receptor beta chain with its context. The treatment is: oral pan-JAK inhibitor, 5-10 mg twice daily. Trimming cost V 4 bases and J 0 bases, with 13 bases left between them. Per the germline V gene, CDR1 is SGHVS and CDR2 is FNYEAQ. The CDR3 loop spans 15 amino acids. These data originate in a study of CD8+ T cells in alopecia areata. Study-level background: Patients remained on tofacitinib for 6 to 18 months and then went 6 months without it.

Extracted RNA was reverse transcribed, and the resulting cDNA served as sequencing template. Sequencing used immunoSEQ multiplex PCR; TCRdb keeps in-frame clones, though not all of them. The table records about 220,000 clones, approximately 57% of them present only once. J is TRBJ2-7 and V is TRBV7-6; possibly TRBD1 for D (5 bases). This TCR came from a human donor with alopecia areata. The specimen comprised CD4+ T cells sorted from blood, sampled at week 4, from a patient treated with tofacitinib. In nucleotides, the CDR3 is TGTGCCAGCAGCTCCCGACAGACGCTCTCCTACGAGCAGTACTTC. Its translation: CASSSRQTLSYEQYF. Full variable domain (rest looked up from reference TRBV7-6 and TRBJ2-7): GAGVSQSPRYKVTKRGQDVALRCDPISGHVSLYWYRQALGQGPEFLTYFNYEAQQDKSGLPNDRFSAERPEGSISTLTIQRTEQRDSAMYRCASSSRQTLSYEQYFGPGTRLTVT.